The sample holds many counts of the clone carrying this TCR beta chain. The target antigen is unknown. Time point of the sample: sample taken at primary tumor resection. A unique molecular identifier was attached to every TCR cDNA molecule. TCRdb ran MiXCR on the 5' RACE reads and lists one entry per CDR3 protein. Found here are 35,000 to 40,000 distinct CDR3 sequences, less than 8.5% of them singletons; the top ten hold 29%. These data come from a study of spatial heterogeneity in lung cancer. The CDR3 contains 12 residues. CDR1 is DFQATT and CDR2 is SNEGSKA in the germline V gene (reference sequence). Trimming pared 5 bases from V and 7 bases from J, leaving 12 bases between. Study findings and constraints: Resection blood, more than follow-up blood, showed ubiquitous expanded tumor TCRs.

This specimen was PBMCs, taken at surgery. The sequence came from a female donor with early-stage non-small cell lung cancer. The genes are TRBV20-1 and TRBJ2-1, with D tentatively TRBD1 (5 bases). The CDR3 region is CSAVDQGNEQFF. DNA for the CDR3: TGCAGTGCTGTAGACCAGGGAAATGAGCAGTTCTTC.